This T cell receptor beta chain was sequenced during a study of blood T cell repertoires in COVID-19. Overall study context: T cells, B-cell-depleted T cells, or PBMCs provided the cDNA or gDNA that served as material.

Clones were sequenced by immunoSEQ multiplex PCR, and TCRdb holds only the in-frame ones, with some missing. This table holds roughly 140,000 clones, 80% to 90% found once. J gave up 5 bases and V 7 bases, and 4 bases lay outside the gene matches. Germline lookup yields CDR1 LGHNA and CDR2 YNFKEQ. The CDR3 sequence is 14 residues long. The sequenced material came from peripheral blood. The receptor was derived from a woman aged 50 to 60 in a cohort sampled during active or convalescent COVID-19. The chain links TRBV4-2 to TRBJ1-6, with 8 bases aligning to TRBD1. The CDR3 loop reads CASKVDRDNSPLHF. In DNA form, the CDR3 reads TGTGCCAGCAAAGTGGACAGGGATAATTCACCCCTCCACTTT.